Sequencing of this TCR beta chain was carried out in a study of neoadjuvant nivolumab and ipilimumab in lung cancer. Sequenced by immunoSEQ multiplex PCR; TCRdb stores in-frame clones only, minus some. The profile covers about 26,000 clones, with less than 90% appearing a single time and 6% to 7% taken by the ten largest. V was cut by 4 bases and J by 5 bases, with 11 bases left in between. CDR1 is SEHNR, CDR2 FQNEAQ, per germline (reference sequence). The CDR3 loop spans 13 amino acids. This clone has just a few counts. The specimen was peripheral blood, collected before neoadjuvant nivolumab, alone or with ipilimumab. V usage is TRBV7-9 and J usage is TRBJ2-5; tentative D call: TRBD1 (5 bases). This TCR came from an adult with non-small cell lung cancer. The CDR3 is CASSSWQGETQYF. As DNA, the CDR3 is TGTGCCAGCAGCTCATGGCAGGGTGAGACCCAGTACTTC.